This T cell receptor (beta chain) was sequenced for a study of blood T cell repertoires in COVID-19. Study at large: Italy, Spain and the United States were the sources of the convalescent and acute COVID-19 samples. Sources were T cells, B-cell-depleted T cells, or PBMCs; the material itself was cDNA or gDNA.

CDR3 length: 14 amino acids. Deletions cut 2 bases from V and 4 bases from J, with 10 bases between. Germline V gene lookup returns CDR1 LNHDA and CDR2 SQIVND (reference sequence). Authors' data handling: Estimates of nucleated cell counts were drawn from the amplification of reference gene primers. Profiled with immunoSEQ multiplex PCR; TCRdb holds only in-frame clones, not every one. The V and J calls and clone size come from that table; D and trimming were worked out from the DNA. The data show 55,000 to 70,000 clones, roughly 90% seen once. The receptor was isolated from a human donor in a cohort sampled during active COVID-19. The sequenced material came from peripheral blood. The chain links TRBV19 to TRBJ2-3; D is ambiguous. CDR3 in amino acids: CASSILVGSDTQYF. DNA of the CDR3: TGTGCCAGTAGTATACTAGTCGGGTCAGATACGCAGTATTTT.